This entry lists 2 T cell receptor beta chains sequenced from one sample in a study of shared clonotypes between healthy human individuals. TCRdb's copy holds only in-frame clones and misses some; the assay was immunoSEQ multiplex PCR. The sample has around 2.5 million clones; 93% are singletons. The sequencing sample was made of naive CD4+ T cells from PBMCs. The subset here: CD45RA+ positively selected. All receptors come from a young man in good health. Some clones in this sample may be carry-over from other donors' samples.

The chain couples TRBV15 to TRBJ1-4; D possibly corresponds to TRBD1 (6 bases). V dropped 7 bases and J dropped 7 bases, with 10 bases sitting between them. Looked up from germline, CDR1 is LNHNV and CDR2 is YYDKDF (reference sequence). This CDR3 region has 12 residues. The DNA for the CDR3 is TGTGCCACCACGGGGACAACTGAAAAACTGTTTTTT. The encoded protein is CATTGTTEKLFF. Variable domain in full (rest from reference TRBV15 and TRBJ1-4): DAMVIQNPRYQVTQFGKPVTLSCSQTLNHNVMYWYQQKSSQAPKLLFHYYDKDFNNEADTPDNFQSRRPNTSFCFLDIRSPGLGDTAMYLCATTGTTEKLFFGSGTQLSVL.

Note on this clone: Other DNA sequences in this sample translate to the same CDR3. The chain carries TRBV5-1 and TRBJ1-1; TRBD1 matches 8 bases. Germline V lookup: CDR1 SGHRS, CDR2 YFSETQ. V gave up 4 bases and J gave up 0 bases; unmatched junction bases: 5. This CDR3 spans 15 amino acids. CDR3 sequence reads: CASSPRQGMNTEAFF. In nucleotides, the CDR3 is TGCGCCAGCAGCCCCCGACAGGGGATGAACACTGAAGCTTTCTTT.